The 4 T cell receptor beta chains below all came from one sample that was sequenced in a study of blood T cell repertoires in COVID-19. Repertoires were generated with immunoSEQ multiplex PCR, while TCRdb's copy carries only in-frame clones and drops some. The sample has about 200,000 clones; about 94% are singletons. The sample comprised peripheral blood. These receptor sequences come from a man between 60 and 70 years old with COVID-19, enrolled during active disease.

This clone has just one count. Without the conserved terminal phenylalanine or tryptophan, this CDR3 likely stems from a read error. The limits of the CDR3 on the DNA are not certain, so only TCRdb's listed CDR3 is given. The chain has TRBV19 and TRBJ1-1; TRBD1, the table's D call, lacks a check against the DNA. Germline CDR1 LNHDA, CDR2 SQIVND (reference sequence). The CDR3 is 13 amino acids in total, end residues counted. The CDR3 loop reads CASSTTTGTGVDY.

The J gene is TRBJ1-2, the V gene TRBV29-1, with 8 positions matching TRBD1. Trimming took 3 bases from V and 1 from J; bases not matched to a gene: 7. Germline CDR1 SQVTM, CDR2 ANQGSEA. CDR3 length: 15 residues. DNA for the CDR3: TGCAGCGTTGAGGGACAGGCCCAATTTAACTATGGCTACACCTTC. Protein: CSVEGQAQFNYGYTF. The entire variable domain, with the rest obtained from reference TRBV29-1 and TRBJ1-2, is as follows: SAVISQKPSRDICQRGTSLTIQCQVDSQVTMMFWYRQQPGQSLTLIATANQGSEATYESGFVIDKFPISRPNLTFSTLTVSNMSPEDSSIYLCSVEGQAQFNYGYTFGSGTRLTVV.

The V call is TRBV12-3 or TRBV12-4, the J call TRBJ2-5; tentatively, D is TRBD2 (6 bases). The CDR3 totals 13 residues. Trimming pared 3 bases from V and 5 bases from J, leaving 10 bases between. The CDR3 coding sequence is TGTGCCAGCAGTTTTGGGGGGTTGGAGACCCAGTACTTC. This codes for CASSFGGLETQYF.

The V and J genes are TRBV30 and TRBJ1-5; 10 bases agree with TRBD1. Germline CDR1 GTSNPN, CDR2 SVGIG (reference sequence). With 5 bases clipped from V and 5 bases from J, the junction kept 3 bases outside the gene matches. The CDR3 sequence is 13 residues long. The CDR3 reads CAWDRGLDQPQHF. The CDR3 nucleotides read TGTGCCTGGGACAGGGGGCTTGATCAGCCCCAGCATTTT.